The 12 T cell receptor beta chains listed next were all sequenced from one sample in a study of blood T cell repertoires in COVID-19. TCRdb keeps only in-frame clones here, not all; method: immunoSEQ multiplex PCR. The profile covers approximately 400,000 clones, with about 89% appearing a single time and 1% to 1.5% taken by the ten largest. The sample was peripheral blood. These receptors originate from a man aged 35-49 years with acute or convalescent COVID-19.

This chain links TRBV19 with TRBJ2-5, with a possible D match to TRBD1 (5 bases). Germline-derived CDR1 and CDR2 are LNHDA and SQIVND (reference sequence). Trimming took 5 bases from V and 7 from J, leaving 20 bases between them. The CDR3 is 15 residues long. CDR3: CASSPEMGLRRTQYF. DNA of the CDR3: TGTGCCAGTAGTCCCGAGATGGGGCTCCGCCGGACCCAGTACTTC.

This sequence joins TRBV6-5 and TRBJ2-3, with TRBD1 matching over 7 bases. The germline V gene has CDR1 MNHEY and CDR2 SVGAGI. The V gene end was trimmed by 6 bases and the J gene end by 2 bases; junction bases not matched to a gene: 5. The CDR3 totals 14 residues. The DNA of the CDR3 is TGTGCCAGCAGAAAGACAGGGTTCACAGATACGCAGTATTTT. It translates to CASRKTGFTDTQYF.

The chain is built from TRBV19 and TRBJ1-1; a possible D gene is TRBD1 (6 bases). Trimming pared 3 bases from V and 6 bases from J, leaving 17 bases between. This CDR3 region has 15 residues. Germline V lookup: CDR1 LNHDA, CDR2 SQIVND (reference sequence). Written as DNA, the CDR3 is TGTGCCAGTAGTATTAGTCGAGGGGGTTTCGCTGAAGCTTTCTTT. The encoded protein is CASSISRGGFAEAFF. The whole variable domain, remainder taken from reference TRBV19 and TRBJ1-1, is DGGITQSPKYLFRKEGQNVTLSCEQNLNHDAMYWYRQDPGQGLRLIYYSQIVNDFQKGDIAEGYSVSREKKESFPLTVTSAQKNPTAFYLCASSISRGGFAEAFFGQGTRLTVV.

The gene calls are TRBV27 and TRBJ2-5; 7 nucleotides line up with TRBD1. Germline CDR1 reads MNHEY; CDR2 reads SMNVEV (reference sequence). The CDR3 totals 14 residues. J gave up 3 bases and V 5 bases, and 6 bases lay outside the gene matches. CDR3 in DNA: TGTGCCAGCAGTCAGGGGACAGCGAAAGAGACCCAGTACTTC. Its translation is CASSQGTAKETQYF.

The rearrangement joins TRBV5-1 to TRBJ2-7, with TRBD2 matching 7 bases. The CDR3 spans 16 residues. V shed 3 bases, J shed 4 bases, and the junction held 13 bases outside the gene matches. CDR1 is SGHRS, CDR2 YFSETQ, per germline. The DNA for the CDR3 is TGCGCCAGCAGCTGGGGACTATATCATGGGAGGTACGAGCAGTACTTC. Its translation is CASSWGLYHGRYEQYF.

This clone was detected once. J is TRBJ1-5 and V is TRBV28, with D tentatively TRBD1 (6 bases). CDR1 is MDHEN and CDR2 is SYDVKM in the germline V gene. Trimming took off 1 base at V and 0 bases at J, with 16 bases between the two ends. CDR3 size: 18 residues. CDR3 protein: CASSLLFGGPNSNQPQHF. CDR3 DNA: TGTGCCAGCAGTTTATTGTTCGGGGGGCCGAATAGCAATCAGCCCCAGCATTTT.

This chain joins TRBV21-1 and TRBJ1-1; TRBD1 was called by the table and not checked on the DNA. TRBV21-1 is recorded as a pseudogene. CDR3 size: 15 residues. The DNA of the CDR3 is TGTGCCAGCAGCGGAAAGACAGCAATGAACACTGAAGCTTTCTTT. Amino acids: CASSGKTAMNTEAFF.

The CDR3 DNA sequence: TGTGCCAGCAGCTCACCGGGACAGAACACCGGGGAGCTGTTTTTT. Amino acid sequence: CASSSPGQNTGELFF. The rearrangement links TRBV5-4 to TRBJ2-2, with D perhaps matching TRBD1 (6 bases). Germline V CDR1 and CDR2: SGHNT, YYREEE (reference sequence). This CDR3 comprises 15 residues. The V end was cut by 3 bases, the J end by 1 base, with 10 bases between.

J is TRBJ2-7 and V is TRBV28; TRBD2 matches at 9 bases. This CDR3 comprises 14 residues. The germline V gene encodes CDR1 MDHEN and CDR2 SYDVKM. V dropped 6 bases and J dropped 4; count of bases not matched to a gene: 7. The CDR3 bases are TGTGCCAGCAGGGGGGTTAGCGGGAGATACGAGCAGTACTTC. The encoded protein is CASRGVSGRYEQYF. The whole variable domain, remainder taken from reference TRBV28 and TRBJ2-7, is DVKVTQSSRYLVKRTGEKVFLECVQDMDHENMFWYRQDPGLGLRLIYFSYDVKMKEKGDIPEGYSVSREKKERFSLILESASTNQTSMYLCASRGVSGRYEQYFGPGTRLTVT.

This sequence joins TRBV6-1 and TRBJ2-1; a weak D match, TRBD1 (6 bases). Germline CDR1 and CDR2: MNHNS and SASEGT. V was clipped by 2 bases and J by 3 bases, with 11 bases between them. This CDR3 has 15 amino acids. The CDR3 sequence: CASSERQGIYNEQFF. The CDR3 DNA sequence: TGTGCCAGCAGTGAACGGCAGGGGATCTACAATGAGCAGTTCTTC.

V gene TRBV28 combines with J gene TRBJ1-4, with 8 bases lining up with TRBD1. CDR1 is MDHEN, CDR2 SYDVKM, per germline. This CDR3 has 14 amino acids. The junction had 6 bases not matched to a gene; V was cut back by 4 bases and J by 8 bases. DNA of the CDR3: TGTGCCAGCAGTTCAGGGGGCTCGGAGGAAAAACTGTTTTTT. Its protein product is CASSSGGSEEKLFF.

The chain joins TRBV2 to TRBJ2-2; D is perhaps TRBD1 (7 bases). CDR1 SNHLY and CDR2 FYNNEI come from the germline V gene. The CDR3 length is 16 residues. Trimming removed 4 bases at V and 2 bases at J, with 14 bases between. CDR3 sequence (DNA): TGTGCCAGCAGTGGGGGGGACAGCGGTAACACCGGGGAGCTGTTTTTT. Protein sequence: CASSGGDSGNTGELFF. The variable domain in full, with the rest retrieved from reference TRBV2 and TRBJ2-2, is EPEVTQTPSHQVTQMGQEVILRCVPISNHLYFYWYRQILGQKVEFLVSFYNNEISEKSEIFDDQFSVERPDGSNFTLKIRSTKLEDSAMYFCASSGGDSGNTGELFFGEGSRLTVL.